This section outlines one T cell receptor beta chain sequence together with its context. Sequencing used immunoSEQ multiplex PCR; TCRdb keeps in-frame clones, though not all of them. The profile shows over 150,000 clones, approximately 83% of them singletons. The data derive from a study of blood T cell repertoires in COVID-19. The wider study: Spain, Italy and the United States supplied samples that represented acute and convalescent COVID-19. From T cells, B-cell-depleted T cells, or PBMCs came the material, which was cDNA or gDNA.

The V end was cut by 6 bases, the J end by 8 bases, with 17 bases between. This CDR3 has 15 residues. Looked up from germline, CDR1 is MNHNY and CDR2 is SVGAGI (reference sequence). Material for sequencing was PBMCs or T cells enriched from blood (not recorded which). The chain links TRBV6-6 to TRBJ1-6; tentatively, D is TRBD1 (6 bases). This receptor was taken from a man aged 40-50 years who had recovered from COVID-19. CDR3 in DNA: TGTGCCAGCAGGAGGACAGCGGGGTCGGATTCACCCCTCCACTTT. It specifies CASRRTAGSDSPLHF.